Below, 25 T cell receptor beta chains from the same sample are listed, as sequenced in a study of cytomegalovirus exposure and HLA in healthy donors listed by TCRdb under 2017. The method was the immunoSEQ multiplex PCR assay. For the multiplex PCR, a mixture combining 60 forward primers for TCR Vbeta segments and 13 reverse primers for TCR Jbeta segments was used. Here the immuneACCESS table is served through TCRdb, limited to in-frame sequences with V and J called. Missing clones are a known gap in these copies; in checked studies unresolved V genes cover under half, and the rest lacks a known reason. A total of 90,000 to 100,000 clones appear in this sample, about two thirds of them only once. Approximately 2.9% of the sample comes from the top ten. The sample comprised PBMCs. These receptors all stem from a man aged 45-60 years in good health and CMV-seronegative.

This chain uses TRBV28 with TRBJ1-6, with D unresolved. Germline assignment: CDR1 MDHEN and CDR2 SYDVKM. The CDR3 consists of 16 residues. Trimming removed 6 bases from V and 1 base from J, with 13 bases in between. As DNA, the CDR3 is TGTGCCAGCAGGGATGTGGCGGGATCCTATAATTCACCCCTCCACTTT. It specifies CASRDVAGSYNSPLHF.

This chain connects TRBV7-2 to TRBJ1-2; a weak D match, TRBD1 (6 bases). The germline V gene encodes CDR1 SGHTA and CDR2 FQGNSA. The ends were cut back, 8 bases at V and 4 bases at J, with 17 bases in the middle. The CDR3 contains 14 residues. The CDR3 reads CASGRDTLSYGYTF. The CDR3 DNA is TGTGCCAGCGGCCGGGACACCCTATCCTATGGCTACACCTTC.

The chain recombines TRBV9 with TRBJ1-2, with TRBD1 identical over 8 bases. This CDR3 is 14 amino acids long. V dropped 3 bases and J dropped 6; count of bases not matched to a gene: 7. Germline CDR1 and CDR2: SGDLS and YYNGEE. The CDR3 region is CASSAATQGDGYTF. CDR3 nucleotides: TGTGCCAGCAGCGCGGCTACACAGGGGGATGGCTACACCTTC.

V and J are TRBV5-1 and TRBJ2-5, with TRBD1 matching over 12 bases. The CDR3 extends over 15 amino acids. CDR1 is SGHRS, CDR2 YFSETQ, per germline. V gave up 1 base and J gave up 5 bases; unmatched junction bases: 3. The CDR3 DNA reads as TGCGCCAGCAGCTTGCGGGACAGGGGGCTTGAGACCCAGTACTTC. Translated, it gives CASSLRDRGLETQYF.

The chain joins TRBV28 to TRBJ2-1; tentatively, D is TRBD1 (6 bases). The CDR3 covers 11 residues. Deletions cut 8 bases from V and 6 bases from J, with 8 bases between. CDR1 and CDR2 (germline): MDHEN, SYDVKM. CDR3: CASGGRNEQFF. As DNA, the CDR3 is TGTGCCAGCGGGGGCCGCAATGAGCAGTTCTTC.

This clone was seen more than once but under ten times. The chain combines TRBV5-6 with TRBJ1-4; D remains unclear. The CDR3 spans 13 residues. CDR1 SGHDT and CDR2 YYEEEE come from the germline V gene. Trimming shortened V by 4 bases and J by 6 bases, and 10 bases separated the two germline ends. DNA of the CDR3: TGTGCCAGCAGCCCTAATGCGGATGAAAAACTGTTTTTT. This translates into CASSPNADEKLFF.

The rearrangement links TRBV25-1 to TRBJ2-5, with D possibly TRBD1 on 7 matching bases. V gave up 3 bases and J gave up 5 bases, with 19 bases separating them. Germline CDR1 and CDR2: MGHDK and SYGVNS. This CDR3 comprises 16 residues. The CDR3 coding sequence is TGTGCCAGCAGTGATCCCTCGACAGGGAGGTGGGAGACCCAGTACTTC. Amino acid sequence: CASSDPSTGRWETQYF.

The chain recombines TRBV7-3 with TRBJ2-1, with a possible D match to TRBD2 (5 bases). V shed 2 bases and J shed 2 bases, with 10 bases lying between them. CDR3 length: 15 amino acids. Germline CDR1 and CDR2: SGHTA and FQGTGA. In DNA, the CDR3 is TGTGCCAGCAGCTTACTAGCACAGACCTACAATGAGCAGTTCTTC. Protein product: CASSLLAQTYNEQFF.

The chain uses TRBV7-3 and TRBJ2-3; 10 nucleotides line up with TRBD2. There are 16 residues in the CDR3. J gave up 4 bases and V 5 bases, and 9 bases lay outside the gene matches. Germline loops: CDR1 SGHTA, CDR2 FQGTGA. The CDR3 DNA follows: TGTGCCAGCAGCCCCATTCCTAGCGGGAGTGCAGATACGCAGTATTTT. It is translated as CASSPIPSGSADTQYF.

The chain combines TRBV6-4 with TRBJ2-7; 7 nucleotides line up with TRBD1. Per germline, CDR1 MRHNA and CDR2 SNTAGT. The CDR3 runs 13 residues. V trimming: 5 bases; J trimming: 2 bases; junction bases outside the gene matches: 3. CDR3: CASSNGQAYEQYF. In DNA form, the CDR3 reads TGTGCCAGCAGTAACGGACAGGCCTACGAGCAGTACTTC.

This rearrangement joins TRBV15 to TRBJ1-1; D ambiguous. This CDR3 has 12 residues. The V gene's germline CDR1 is LNHNV and CDR2 YYDKDF (reference sequence). Deletions cut 5 bases from V and 12 bases from J, with 16 bases between. The CDR3 sequence: CATSPVTRVTFF. The CDR3 DNA reads TGTGCCACCAGCCCCGTTACGCGTGTAACTTTCTTT.

CDR3 sequence reads: CASSPPNGVSTDTQYF. The CDR3 nucleotides are TGTGCCAGCTCACCACCGAACGGGGTTAGCACAGATACGCAGTATTTT. The V call is TRBV18, the J call TRBJ2-3; tentative D call: TRBD2 (5 bases). Germline V gene data show CDR1 as KGHSH and CDR2 as LQKENI. The CDR3 runs 16 residues. V was clipped by 0 bases and J by 0 bases, with 10 bases between them.

The chain combines TRBV5-1 with TRBJ2-7, with TRBD1 matching 8 bases. After removal of 5 bases from V and 6 bases from J, the junction contained 16 bases not matched to a gene. The CDR3 totals 16 residues. The V gene's germline CDR1 is SGHRS and CDR2 YFSETQ. CDR3 coding DNA: TGCGCCAGCAGTCCCCATCCCGGACAGGGATTGGGCGAGCAGTACTTC. Protein product: CASSPHPGQGLGEQYF.

This rearrangement joins TRBV27 to TRBJ1-5; D gene uncertain. Trimming shortened V by 3 bases and J by 4 bases, and 4 bases separated the two germline ends. This CDR3 is built from 12 residues. Germline CDR1 is MNHEY and CDR2 is SMNVEV (reference sequence). CDR3 amino acids: CASSFPNQPQHF. The CDR3 DNA is TGTGCCAGCAGTTTTCCGAATCAGCCCCAGCATTTT.

CDR3 nucleotide sequence: TGCAGCGTTGGGGGGACAGGGGGCGCAGGTGGCTACACCTTC. It yields the protein CSVGGTGGAGGYTF. J is TRBJ1-2 and V is TRBV29-1, with TRBD1 identical over 12 bases. This CDR3 is 14 amino acids long. The germline V gene encodes CDR1 SQVTM and CDR2 ANQGSEA. V was pared by 4 bases and J by 7 bases, with 7 bases of the junction left unmatched.

The rearrangement uses TRBV18 and TRBJ1-3, with a weak D call TRBD1 (6 bases). Between the trimmed V and J ends, which lost 3 bases and 0 bases, there was a span of 9 bases. The germline V gene encodes CDR1 KGHSH and CDR2 LQKENI. This CDR3 has 15 residues. The CDR3 DNA is TGTGCCAGCTCACCGGTACAGGGCTCTGGAAACACCATATATTTT. Translated: CASSPVQGSGNTIYF.

The chain recombines TRBV11-3 with TRBJ2-5; TRBD2 is a possible D gene (6 bases). This CDR3 contains 12 residues. V shed 3 bases and J shed 5 bases, with 7 bases lying between them. Looked up from germline, CDR1 is SGHNT and CDR2 is YENEEA. CDR3 sequence: CASSFREETQYF. The CDR3 coding sequence is TGTGCCAGCAGCTTCCGGGAGGAGACCCAGTACTTC.

The J gene is TRBJ1-2, the V gene TRBV9, with 7 positions matching TRBD1. J gave up 8 bases and V 5 bases, and 3 bases lay outside the gene matches. The CDR3 contains 11 residues. Per germline, CDR1 SGDLS and CDR2 YYNGEE. CDR3 residues: CASRQGRGYTF. CDR3 DNA sequence: TGTGCCAGCAGACAGGGGAGAGGCTACACCTTC. The whole variable domain, filled in from reference TRBV9 and TRBJ1-2, reads DSGVTQTPKHLITATGQRVTLRCSPRSGDLSVYWYQQSLDQGLQFLIQYYNGEERAKGNILERFSAQQFPDLHSELNLSSLELGDSALYFCASRQGRGYTFGSGTRLTVV.

The genes are TRBV5-1 and TRBJ2-2, with a weak D call TRBD1 (6 bases). The CDR3 is 17 amino acids. Germline loops: CDR1 SGHRS, CDR2 YFSETQ. Trimming removed 0 bases at V and 2 bases at J, with 14 bases between. DNA for the CDR3: TGCGCCAGCAGCTTGGCCTGGCAGGGGATTAACACCGGGGAGCTGTTTTTT. Its translation: CASSLAWQGINTGELFF.

V usage is TRBV18 and J usage is TRBJ2-1; TRBD2 is a possible D gene (6 bases). The CDR3 runs 15 residues. V dropped 3 bases and J dropped 6 bases, with 15 bases sitting between them. Germline assignment: CDR1 KGHSH and CDR2 LQKENI. CDR3 coding DNA: TGTGCCAGCTCACCTAGAAGGGAGGCAGGCAATGAGCAGTTCTTC. This encodes CASSPRREAGNEQFF.

This clone was observed a single time. The V call is TRBV5-5, the J call TRBJ2-7, with unresolved D. Germline loops: CDR1 SGHKS, CDR2 YYEKEE (reference sequence). The CDR3 is made up of 14 amino acids. Trimming removed 1 base at V and 5 bases at J, with 13 bases between. CDR3 region: CASSLRQLPNEQYF. The DNA for the CDR3 is TGTGCCAGCAGCTTGAGACAACTTCCGAACGAGCAGTACTTC. Full variable domain (missing parts from reference TRBV5-5 and TRBJ2-7): DAGVTQSPTHLIKTRGQQVTLRCSPISGHKSVSWYQQVLGQGPQFIFQYYEKEERGRGNFPDRFSARQFPNYSSELNVNALLLGDSALYLCASSLRQLPNEQYFGPGTRLTVT.

V usage is TRBV27 and J usage is TRBJ2-7, with TRBD1 matching 7 bases. CDR1 is MNHEY and CDR2 is SMNVEV in the germline V gene (reference sequence). The V gene end was trimmed by 6 bases and the J gene end by 2 bases; junction bases not matched to a gene: 7. The CDR3 runs to 14 residues. The CDR3 region has the DNA TGTGCCAGCAGCCTGACAGGGAATCCCTACGAGCAGTACTTC. Protein: CASSLTGNPYEQYF.

This chain links TRBV2 with TRBJ2-7; D ambiguous. The V and J ends lost 6 bases and 1 base respectively, with 7 bases between them. The CDR3 is made up of 12 amino acids. Germline V lookup: CDR1 SNHLY, CDR2 FYNNEI. DNA of the CDR3: TGTGCCAGCAGGGAGAGTTCCTACGAGCAGTACGTC. Translating it yields CASRESSYEQYV.

The chain recombines TRBV5-1 with TRBJ2-5; 12 bases align to TRBD1. The junction had 7 bases not matched to a gene; V was cut back by 2 bases and J by 5 bases. This CDR3 comprises 16 residues. Germline-derived CDR1 and CDR2 are SGHRS and YFSETQ. CDR3 protein: CASSFGDRGRGETQYF. The CDR3 nucleotides are TGCGCCAGCAGCTTTGGGGACAGGGGGCGCGGGGAGACCCAGTACTTC.

The chain joins TRBV7-9 to TRBJ2-3, with no clear D. This CDR3 spans 11 amino acids. Trimming removed 3 bases from V and 6 bases from J, with 4 bases in between. Germline V gene data show CDR1 as SEHNR and CDR2 as FQNEAQ (reference sequence). The CDR3 loop reads CASSFMDTQYF. DNA of the CDR3: TGTGCCAGCAGCTTTATGGATACGCAGTATTTT.